This T cell receptor (beta chain) was profiled in a study of blood T cell repertoires in COVID-19. The wider study: T cells, B-cell-depleted T cells, or PBMCs provided the cDNA or gDNA that served as material.

The CDR3 covers 15 residues. Germline V gives CDR1 MGHDK, CDR2 SYGVNS. V lost 4 bases, J lost 3 bases, and 12 bases lay in between. This clone appeared once. Original methodology: Counts of nucleated cells, estimated from reference gene primer amplification, were obtained. The table came from immunoSEQ multiplex PCR; TCRdb's copy has only in-frame clones and leaves some out. V, J and clone size reflect that table, while D and trimming were determined from the DNA. The sample consists of about 250,000 clones, over 75% of them appearing once. This receptor was taken from a man between 50 and 59 years old with active or convalescent COVID-19. The gene calls are TRBV25-1 and TRBJ1-4, with unresolved D. The sequenced sample was peripheral blood. CDR3 nucleotides: TGTGCCAGCAGTGCGGAAGGGAGGTCTAATGAAAAACTGTTTTTT. Its translation: CASSAEGRSNEKLFF.